This T cell receptor beta chain appears in the sequencing data of a study of read filtering for tumor transcriptome and immune sequencing. Looking at the study overall: By R-ISS, stages I, II and III held approximately 8, 16 and 7 patients.

This library used approximately 0.4 ug RNA and molecular barcoded adaptors spanning alpha/delta and beta/gamma chains. MiXCR, run by TCRdb on the reads, gives a single entry per CDR3 protein. Of roughly 93,000 distinct CDR3 sequences in the sample, 20% to 25% were seen once. This clonotype was counted many times. Looked up from germline, CDR1 is SQVTM and CDR2 is ANQGSEA. V shed 4 bases and J shed 4 bases, with 10 bases lying between them. CDR3 size: 12 residues. The sequencing sample was made of a population of CD138-negative cells sorted from bone marrow. The gene calls are TRBV29-1 and TRBJ1-1; D ambiguous. This sequence was found in a donor older than 35 with multiple myeloma. The CDR3 spells CSVVDVGTEAFF. The CDR3 DNA reads TGCAGCGTTGTGGATGTCGGCACTGAAGCTTTCTTT.